One sample yielded the 21 T cell receptor beta chains listed below, sequenced in a study of blood T cell repertoires in COVID-19. Profiling relied on immunoSEQ multiplex PCR, and the TCRdb table lists in-frame clones only, not all of them. The sample lists under 55,000 clones; around four fifths were seen once. Sequenced sample: peripheral blood. Source of these receptors: a human donor in a cohort sampled during active COVID-19.

The chain has TRBV28 and TRBJ1-2; the match to TRBD1 covers 7 bases. The trim removed 7 bases at V and 4 bases at J, leaving 6 bases unmatched. There are 13 residues in the CDR3. Germline loops: CDR1 MDHEN, CDR2 SYDVKM. The CDR3, as DNA: TGTGCCAGCAAAATAACAGGGGTCTATGGCTACACCTTC. The encoded protein is CASKITGVYGYTF.

This chain joins TRBV6-6 and TRBJ2-7; tentatively, D is TRBD1 (5 bases). Trimming removed 6 bases from V and 4 bases from J, with 7 bases in between. This CDR3 has 11 amino acids. CDR1 and CDR2 from the germline V gene are MNHNY and SVGAGI (reference sequence). The chain's CDR3 is CASRTEYEQYF. In nucleotides, the CDR3 is TGTGCCAGCAGGACAGAGTACGAGCAGTACTTC.

The chain is built from TRBV30 and TRBJ1-6; D gene unclear. Between the trimmed V and J ends, which lost 4 bases and 11 bases, there was a span of 21 bases. The CDR3 loop spans 15 amino acids. The germline V gene encodes CDR1 GTSNPN and CDR2 SVGIG (reference sequence). The CDR3 DNA sequence: TGTGCCTGGAACCAGGCGGGGAGCCTCCATACACCCCTCCACTTT. This gives the protein CAWNQAGSLHTPLHF.

This clone was seen a single time. The chain couples TRBV2 to TRBJ1-5; D gene unclear. Deletions cut 6 bases from V and 4 bases from J, with 10 bases between. The CDR3 extends over 13 amino acids. Germline V lookup: CDR1 SNHLY, CDR2 FYNNEI. The CDR3, as DNA: TGTGCCAGCAGCCCAGCGAGAAATCAGCCCCAGCATTTT. It translates to CASSPARNQPQHF.

The chain has TRBV9 and TRBJ2-1, with a tentative D call TRBD2 (7 bases). V shed 0 bases and J shed 2 bases, with 15 bases lying between them. Germline CDR1 SGDLS, CDR2 YYNGEE. CDR3 length: 17 amino acids. The CDR3 sequence: CASSVGGWGGPYNEQFF. The CDR3 region has the DNA TGTGCCAGCAGCGTAGGGGGTTGGGGGGGCCCCTACAATGAGCAGTTCTTC. Full variable domain (rest looked up from reference TRBV9 and TRBJ2-1): DSGVTQTPKHLITATGQRVTLRCSPRSGDLSVYWYQQSLDQGLQFLIQYYNGEERAKGNILERFSAQQFPDLHSELNLSSLELGDSALYFCASSVGGWGGPYNEQFFGPGTRLTVL.

In DNA, the CDR3 is TGTGCCAGTAGGATACAGGGATTCAATCAGCCCCAGCATTTT. Protein sequence: CASRIQGFNQPQHF. J is TRBJ1-5 and V is TRBV19; a weak D match, TRBD1 (6 bases). Per germline, CDR1 LNHDA and CDR2 SQIVND (reference sequence). V gave up 6 bases and J gave up 3 bases, with 12 bases separating them. This CDR3 is built from 14 residues.

This chain connects TRBV18 to TRBJ2-5; D is undetermined. V was trimmed by 2 bases and J by 5 bases, leaving 6 bases between them. This CDR3 has 12 amino acids. Germline CDR1 reads KGHSH; CDR2 reads LQKENI. CDR3 sequence (DNA): TGTGCCAGCTCACCAAACTGGGAGACCCAGTACTTC. Its translation: CASSPNWETQYF.

The J gene is TRBJ1-2, the V gene TRBV5-4; D may be TRBD1 (5 bases). Germline V gene sequence: CDR1 SGHNT, CDR2 YYREEE (reference sequence). The CDR3 runs to 12 residues. V lost 0 bases, J lost 8 bases, and 8 bases lay in between. This CDR3 reads CASSLDRKGYTF. As DNA, the CDR3 is TGTGCCAGCAGCTTGGACAGGAAAGGCTACACCTTC.

This rearrangement joins TRBV9 to TRBJ1-5; tentatively, D is TRBD1 (5 bases). Germline V gene sequence: CDR1 SGDLS, CDR2 YYNGEE. The CDR3 is 18 amino acids. V lost 4 bases to trimming and J lost 9 bases, with 29 bases between them. For the CDR3, the DNA is TGTGCCAGCAGCTCCGACGCCCGTGGGACTCCCTATGGGGGGCCCCAGCATTTT. This encodes CASSSDARGTPYGGPQHF. The variable domain in full, with the rest retrieved from reference TRBV9 and TRBJ1-5, is DSGVTQTPKHLITATGQRVTLRCSPRSGDLSVYWYQQSLDQGLQFLIQYYNGEERAKGNILERFSAQQFPDLHSELNLSSLELGDSALYFCASSSDARGTPYGGPQHFGDGTRLSIL.

The chain combines TRBV5-4 with TRBJ2-3; weak D call: TRBD1 (5 bases). The CDR3 is 15 amino acids. From germline, CDR1 is SGHNT and CDR2 YYREEE (reference sequence). The V end lost 4 bases, the J end lost 5 bases, and 17 bases lay between the germline ends. The CDR3 loop reads CASSAGRTKVDTQYF. The DNA for the CDR3 is TGTGCCAGCAGCGCCGGCCGGACAAAGGTAGATACGCAGTATTTT.

The V call is TRBV3-1 (or the pseudogene TRBV3-2), the J call TRBJ2-5; TRBD1 matches 7 bases. The CDR3 totals 16 residues. Trimming cost V 5 bases and J 4 bases; bases outside gene matches: 13. Germline loops: CDR1 LGHDT, CDR2 YNNKEL (reference sequence). CDR3 region: CASSIRTGGFRETQYF. CDR3 DNA: TGTGCCAGCAGCATTCGGACAGGTGGCTTTCGAGAGACCCAGTACTTC.

This chain links TRBV11-1 with TRBJ2-3; D unclear. V gave up 1 base and J gave up 4 bases, with 6 bases separating them. The CDR3 loop spans 13 amino acids. Germline V gene lookup returns CDR1 SGHAT and CDR2 FQDESV (reference sequence). The CDR3 DNA reads as TGTGCCAGCAGCTTAGGGAGATCAGATACGCAGTATTTT. It is translated as CASSLGRSDTQYF.

V usage is TRBV6-6 and J usage is TRBJ1-2, with a possible D match to TRBD1 (6 bases). This CDR3 has 14 residues. V was clipped by 10 bases and J by 7 bases, with 22 bases between them. CDR1 is MNHNY and CDR2 is SVGAGI in the germline V gene (reference sequence). CDR3 sequence reads: CAIKGIYREGGYTF. As DNA, the CDR3 is TGTGCCATCAAGGGGATTTACAGGGAGGGTGGCTACACCTTC.

This clone was observed a single time. The V gene is TRBV3-1 (or the pseudogene TRBV3-2), the J gene TRBJ2-7; possibly TRBD2 for D (5 bases). This CDR3 has 15 amino acids. Trimming pared 2 bases from V and 0 bases from J, leaving 11 bases between. CDR1 is LGHDT, CDR2 YNNKEL, per germline (reference sequence). CDR3 nucleotides: TGTGCCAGCAGCCAAACTAGGAGCCTCTCCTACGAGCAGTACTTC. Translated: CASSQTRSLSYEQYF.

J is TRBJ2-5 and V is TRBV5-6; no clear D gene. This CDR3 has 15 amino acids. Trimming removed 4 bases at V and 5 bases at J, with 18 bases between. CDR1 is SGHDT and CDR2 is YYEEEE in the germline V gene. CDR3 bases: TGTGCCAGCAGCCCCTTAAGGAGCTTCTGGGAGACCCAGTACTTC. This encodes CASSPLRSFWETQYF. The complete variable domain, with remaining parts taken from reference TRBV5-6 and TRBJ2-5, reads DAGVTQSPTHLIKTRGQQVTLRCSPKSGHDTVSWYQQALGQGPQFIFQYYEEEERQRGNFPDRFSGHQFPNYSSELNVNALLLGDSALYLCASSPLRSFWETQYFGPGTRLLVL.

V usage is TRBV7-2 and J usage is TRBJ2-4; possible D gene TRBD2, 5 bases. CDR3 size: 14 residues. The V end lost 5 bases, the J end lost 9 bases, and 17 bases lay between the germline ends. Germline CDR1 is SGHTA and CDR2 is FQGNSA. CDR3 protein: CASSPYSELGIQYF. In DNA, the CDR3 is TGTGCCAGCAGCCCCTATAGCGAACTTGGCATTCAGTACTTC.

V is TRBV28 and J is TRBJ1-4; no clear D gene. Trimming stripped 6 bases from V and 4 bases from J, with 12 bases between. Germline CDR1 reads MDHEN; CDR2 reads SYDVKM. There are 14 residues in the CDR3. The DNA of the CDR3 is TGTGCCAGCAGCTCGGGAGGGTTTAATGAAAAACTGTTTTTT. It codes for CASSSGGFNEKLFF.

The genes are TRBV5-1 and TRBJ2-2, with TRBD2 as a possible D gene (6 bases). V shed 0 bases and J shed 1 base, with 7 bases lying between them. This CDR3 contains 15 residues. CDR1 and CDR2 from the germline V gene are SGHRS and YFSETQ. CDR3 in amino acids: CASSLGLENTGELFF. CDR3 DNA sequence: TGCGCCAGCAGCTTGGGACTAGAGAACACCGGGGAGCTGTTTTTT.

The CDR3 DNA follows: TGTGCCAGCAGACCGGGACAGGGGTCCGTGAACACTGAAGCTTTCTTT. Translating it yields CASRPGQGSVNTEAFF. This chain connects TRBV7-9 to TRBJ1-1, with 10 bases aligning to TRBD1. The CDR3 runs to 16 residues. Germline trimming cut 6 bases from V and 0 bases from J; bases unmatched to any gene: 7. Germline lookup yields CDR1 SEHNR and CDR2 FQNEAQ (reference sequence).

The V gene is TRBV28, the J gene TRBJ2-7, with 9 bases that match TRBD1. Germline lookup yields CDR1 MDHEN and CDR2 SYDVKM. V shed 8 bases, J shed 2 bases, and the junction held 1 base outside the gene matches. The CDR3 runs to 12 residues. The chain's CDR3 is CASGTGTYEQYF. In nucleotides, the CDR3 is TGTGCCAGCGGGACAGGGACCTACGAGCAGTACTTC.

This chain joins TRBV5-4 and TRBJ2-1, with a tentative D call TRBD2 (5 bases). The germline CDR1 and CDR2 sequences are SGHNT and YYREEE (reference sequence). Trimming took 4 bases from V and 3 from J, leaving 11 bases between them. The CDR3 has 14 residues. CDR3 sequence (DNA): TGTGCCAGCAGCCCTTCTCGGGACTACAATGAGCAGTTCTTC. This codes for CASSPSRDYNEQFF.